This T cell receptor (beta chain) was found in a study of T-cell memory formation after mild COVID-19 listed by TCRdb under 2021. Describing the broader study: TCR sequence clusters from the two donors were found to be largely donor specific. T-cell clones expanding and contracting after mild COVID-19 in a couple of donors were tracked by longitudinal TCRalpha and TCRbeta repertoire sequencing. The cohort was made up of two young adult volunteers, one female and one male, who were previously healthy. Paper-wide results and their limitations: Some responding clones were detected in pre-infection memory, suggesting pre-existing cross-reactive memory T cells joined the SARS-CoV-2 response. Clones contracting from day 15 to 85 had balanced CD4/CD8 phenotypes, while a second wave expanding from day 15 to 37 was biased towards CD4+. SARS-CoV-2 specificity of the second-wave clones peaking on day 37 was not confirmed. Contracting CD4+ clones appeared mostly in the CM and EM memory subsets, whereas CD8+ clones were enriched in EMRA. The study included only a couple of mild cases, and larger cohorts that include severe cases with pre-infection samples were judged to be necessary.

For this clonotype: The clone's antigen remains unknown. No qualities accompany the bases; no much larger clone lies one base away.

The instrument was an Illumina NovaSeq 6000. Using 5'RACE with constant-segment primers, TCRalpha and TCRbeta cDNA libraries were constructed, with sample barcodes and unique molecular identifiers added in the process. RNA was extracted from every sample with Trizol reagent. Amplification of the libraries took two PCR steps, and the second step added a second sample barcode plus Illumina TruSeq adapters. Sequencing of libraries was performed on an Illumina NovaSeq with 2 x 150 bp paired-end reads. Turning to the authors' computational methods: Reads were demultiplexed and collapsed into UMI-guided consensus sequences with migec v1.2.7. Using mixcr v2.1.11, the UMI consensuses were aligned to TRA and TRB V and J templates and assembled into clonotypes. A clonotype was counted as expanded or contracted only when both edgeR and NoisET called the clonotype significant, with the noise models trained on biological replicates. For edgeR calls, the thresholds were a false discovery rate-adjusted p below 0.01 and a log2 fold-change of 1. PCA with hierarchical clustering of max-normalized trajectories of the 1000 most abundant clonotypes was used as exploratory dynamics analysis. Separately sequenced CD4+ and CD8+ repertoires were used to assign the CD4 or CD8 phenotype of responding clones. TCRdb reanalyzed the raw reads on its own, using fastp at Q25 for trimming and MiXCR for clone calling, and kept in-frame beta chains. Each entry is one CDR3 protein sequence, shown with its most common DNA and genes. The V and J calls reflect TCRdb's pipeline rather than the authors' work. Within this sample are approximately 290,000 distinct CDR3 sequences, with more than 15% of them counted one time only. The leading ten clones occupy 22% of the sample.

Ficoll-Paque density gradient centrifugation was used to isolate PBMCs. The sample was PBMCs or a T cell subset sorted from them (not recorded which). This clonotype originated in a man between 18 and 29 years old who had mild COVID-19 (a few samples of this study predate the infection). The sample titles of this study are shuffled in the database, so cell type and time point are left out; the donor was told from shared clones.

The bases are TGTGCCAGCAGCTTAGAGGGGTTCGAGCAGTACTTC. It translates to CASSLEGFEQYF. This sequence uses TRBV7-9 and TRBJ2-7; the D gene is perhaps TRBD1, from 5 matching bases. From the cysteine through the phenylalanine, the CDR3 covers 12 amino acids. The read is trimmed to its CDR3 DNA, 36 bases read in frame from base 1. The germline V gene (reference sequence) yields SEHNR for CDR1 and FQNEAQ for CDR2. The trim is 1 base for V and 6 bases for J, with a gap of 7 bases between the germline ends.